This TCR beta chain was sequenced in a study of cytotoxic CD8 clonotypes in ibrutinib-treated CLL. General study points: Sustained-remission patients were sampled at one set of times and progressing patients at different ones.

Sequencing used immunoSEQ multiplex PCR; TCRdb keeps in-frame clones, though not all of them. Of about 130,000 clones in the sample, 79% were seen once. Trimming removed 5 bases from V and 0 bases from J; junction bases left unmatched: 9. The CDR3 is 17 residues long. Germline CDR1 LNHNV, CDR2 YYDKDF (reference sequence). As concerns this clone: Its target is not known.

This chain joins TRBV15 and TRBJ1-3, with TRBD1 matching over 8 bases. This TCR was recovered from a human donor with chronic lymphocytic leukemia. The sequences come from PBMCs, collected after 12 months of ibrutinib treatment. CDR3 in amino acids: CATSFRTGMVSGNTIYF. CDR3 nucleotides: TGTGCCACCAGCTTCCGGACAGGGATGGTCTCTGGAAACACCATATATTTT.